A selection of T cell receptor beta chains follows, all from one sample in a study of cytomegalovirus exposure and HLA in healthy donors. Clones were sequenced by immunoSEQ multiplex PCR, and TCRdb holds only the in-frame ones, with some missing. The top ten hold 5% to 7% of the sample, which has fewer than 65,000 clones, almost 75% seen once. Sequenced sample: PBMCs. These receptors were taken from a middle-aged man in good health and CMV-seronegative. Both conserved end residues are part of each CDR3. A D gene is named only where the DNA matches it firmly. Some rows have no size entry. The others give once, few or many, or a class for an expanded clone.

abundance	v_gene	d_gene	j_gene	CDR3aa	CDR3nt
.	TRBV5-1	TRBD2	TRBJ2-5	CASSLRAGEQETQYF	TGCGCCAGCAGCTTGAGGGCGGGGGAGCAAGAGACCCAGTACTTC
.	TRBV9	.	TRBJ2-3	CASSVGPGSTDTQYF	TGTGCCAGCAGCGTAGGCCCAGGGAGCACAGATACGCAGTATTTT
.	TRBV5-6	.	TRBJ2-5	CASSIQGGETQYF	TGTGCCAGCAGCATACAGGGGGGGGAGACCCAGTACTTC
few	TRBV7-6	.	TRBJ2-3	CASSLSGGGITRGADTQYF	TGTGCCAGCAGCTTATCAGGCGGTGGTATTACCAGGGGGGCCGATACGCAGTATTTT
.	TRBV4-1	.	TRBJ1-5	CASSQEAGNNQPQHF	TGCGCCAGCAGCCAAGAGGCGGGGAACAATCAGCCCCAGCATTTT
.	TRBV5-4	.	TRBJ2-1	CASSLRDSHNEQFF	TGTGCCAGCAGCTTAAGAGACTCCCACAATGAGCAGTTCTTC
few	TRBV6-4	TRBD2	TRBJ2-1	CASSDSRGGYNEQFF	TGTGCCAGCAGTGACTCGCGGGGGGGCTACAATGAGCAGTTCTTC
.	TRBV6-5	TRBD1	TRBJ1-6	CASSTGTENSPLHF	TGTGCCAGCAGCACCGGGACAGAGAATTCACCCCTCCACTTT
once	TRBV7-6	.	TRBJ2-5	CASSLAGRETQYF	TGTGCCAGCAGCTTAGCAGGGAGGGAGACCCAGTACTTC
.	TRBV27	.	TRBJ1-5	CASSLFGAQPQHF	TGTGCCAGCAGTTTATTCGGAGCTCAGCCCCAGCATTTT
few	TRBV6-1	TRBD2	TRBJ2-3	CASSERDSGGPWGTDTQYF	TGTGCCAGCAGTGAACGGGATAGCGGGGGACCCTGGGGCACAGATACGCAGTATTTT
.	TRBV30	TRBD1	TRBJ1-4	CAWKQGASNEKLFF	TGTGCCTGGAAGCAGGGGGCTAGTAATGAAAAACTGTTTTTT
few	TRBV7-3	.	TRBJ2-7	CASSATGGTHYEQYF	TGTGCCAGCAGCGCCACGGGCGGGACCCACTACGAGCAGTACTTC
.	TRBV30	.	TRBJ1-1	CAWTKKGRGNTEAFF	TGTGCCTGGACCAAGAAGGGCAGGGGGAACACTGAAGCTTTCTTT
.	TRBV30	TRBD1	TRBJ2-3	CAWSPGFGTGGGDTQYF	TGTGCCTGGAGTCCTGGGTTCGGGACAGGGGGCGGTGATACGCAGTATTTT
.	TRBV15	TRBD2	TRBJ2-5	CATEPGLKETQYF	TGTGCCACCGAACCGGGACTAAAAGAGACCCAGTACTTC
.	TRBV30	.	TRBJ2-7	CAWSGSRREYEQYF	TGTGCCTGGAGCGGATCCCGGAGGGAGTACGAGCAGTACTTC
.	TRBV28	TRBD2	TRBJ2-7	CASSLSGAGGGEQYF	TGTGCCAGCAGTTTATCCGGGGCGGGGGGGGGCGAGCAGTACTTC
once	TRBV7-3	.	TRBJ1-1	CASSLAGGRNTEAFF	TGTGCCAGCAGCTTAGCGGGTGGGCGAAACACTGAAGCTTTCTTT
once	TRBV2	TRBD1	TRBJ1-6	CASRVQGLVHSPLHF	TGTGCCAGCAGGGTACAGGGGTTGGTTCATTCACCCCTCCACTTT
.	TRBV2	TRBD2	TRBJ2-1	CASRELAGTYNEQFF	TGTGCCAGCAGGGAACTAGCGGGGACCTACAATGAGCAGTTCTTC
few	TRBV11-2	TRBD1	TRBJ1-1	CASARGTGVNTEAFF	TGTGCCAGCGCTAGGGGGACAGGGGTGAACACTGAAGCTTTCTTT
.	TRBV11-1	TRBD1	TRBJ1-2	CASSFRQGNGYTF	TGTGCCAGCAGCTTTCGACAGGGGAATGGCTACACCTTC
few	TRBV30	.	TRBJ2-1	CAWSVGGPGPKFF	TGTGCCTGGAGTGTAGGGGGTCCGGGGCCCAAGTTCTTC
.	TRBV29-1	.	TRBJ2-1	CSVPEGSWEQFF	TGCAGCGTACCTGAGGGCTCATGGGAGCAGTTCTTC
.	TRBV15	.	TRBJ2-7	CATSRVGASDYEQYF	TGTGCCACCAGCAGAGTGGGGGCATCGGACTACGAGCAGTACTTC
.	TRBV6-6	.	TRBJ1-1	CASSGLVGNTEAFF	TGTGCCAGCAGTGGCCTGGTTGGGAACACTGAAGCTTTCTTT
.	TRBV7-9	.	TRBJ1-1	CASSLGVMNTEAFF	TGTGCCAGCAGCTTAGGTGTCATGAACACTGAAGCTTTCTTT
.	TRBV6-5	.	TRBJ2-7	CASSLTGSYEQYF	TGTGCCAGCAGCCTTACAGGGAGCTACGAGCAGTACTTC
.	TRBV11-2	TRBD2	TRBJ2-2	CASSPRLARAGELFF	TGTGCCAGCAGCCCGCGACTAGCTCGGGCCGGGGAGCTGTTTTTT
.	TRBV7-9	TRBD1	TRBJ2-7	CASSLEGQVPEQYF	TGTGCCAGCAGCTTAGAGGGACAGGTCCCTGAGCAGTACTTC
.	TRBV29-1	.	TRBJ1-2	CSVGGYGYTF	TGCAGCGTGGGAGGGTATGGCTACACCTTC
.	TRBV9	TRBD2	TRBJ2-7	CASSPGSAGDLYEQYF	TGTGCCAGCAGCCCGGGTTCTGCGGGGGACCTCTACGAGCAGTACTTC
.	TRBV6-6	.	TRBJ2-7	CASSYTEEGVEQYF	TGTGCCAGCAGTTACACCGAGGAGGGAGTCGAGCAGTACTTC
few	TRBV6-1	.	TRBJ1-6	CASREDGYNSPLHF	TGTGCCAGCCGGGAGGACGGATATAATTCACCCCTCCACTTT
.	TRBV5-1	.	TRBJ1-2	CASSLEGTPYGYTF	TGCGCCAGCAGCTTGGAGGGGACACCCTATGGCTACACCTTC
.	TRBV10-3	.	TRBJ2-6	CAISEQDSGANVLTF	TGTGCCATCAGTGAACAGGACTCTGGGGCCAACGTCCTGACTTTC
.	TRBV10-3	.	TRBJ2-3	CAIRKEEDTQYF	TGTGCCATCAGAAAAGAGGAAGATACGCAGTATTTT
.	TRBV4-2	.	TRBJ1-4	CASSQPATNEKLFF	TGTGCCAGCAGCCAGCCAGCAACTAATGAAAAACTGTTTTTT
.	TRBV6-4	TRBD2	TRBJ2-3	CASSDVAGGPDTQYF	TGTGCCAGCAGTGACGTAGCGGGGGGGCCAGATACGCAGTATTTT
.	TRBV7-8	TRBD2	TRBJ2-7	CASSLAASGGVYGEQYF	TGTGCCAGCAGCTTAGCGGCTAGCGGGGGCGTCTACGGCGAGCAGTACTTC
.	TRBV5-6	.	TRBJ2-7	CASSLNGGETYEQYF	TGTGCCAGCAGCTTGAACGGCGGGGAAACCTACGAGCAGTACTTC
few	TRBV30	.	TRBJ2-6	CAWNRFKGVNVLTF	TGTGCCTGGAATCGGTTTAAGGGGGTTAACGTCCTGACTTTC
few	TRBV7-2	TRBD1	TRBJ2-1	CASRPGSTGVHNEQFF	TGTGCCAGCAGACCAGGTTCGACAGGGGTTCACAATGAGCAGTTCTTC
.	TRBV5-4	TRBD1	TRBJ1-2	CASSLDFGRGEFNYGYTF	TGTGCCAGCAGCTTGGATTTCGGCAGGGGGGAGTTTAACTATGGCTACACCTTC
.	TRBV27	.	TRBJ2-6	CATRAGANVLTF	TGTGCCACCCGGGCTGGGGCCAACGTCCTGACTTTC
.	TRBV7-9	TRBD1	TRBJ1-2	CASSFVTGDDGYTF	TGTGCCAGCAGCTTCGTTACAGGGGATGATGGCTACACCTTC
medium-sized	TRBV2	.	TRBJ2-7	CASSVSGYEQYF	TGTGCCAGCAGTGTAAGCGGCTACGAGCAGTACTTC
once	TRBV9	TRBD1	TRBJ1-1	CASSVAPGGNTEAFF	TGTGCCAGCAGCGTAGCCCCAGGGGGCAACACTGAAGCTTTCTTT
.	TRBV6-6	TRBD1	TRBJ1-5	CASKRQGTDNQPQHF	TGTGCCAGCAAGAGACAGGGTACGGACAATCAGCCCCAGCATTTT
.	TRBV29-1	TRBD1	TRBJ2-7	CSAAPGQGFHEQYF	TGCAGCGCCGCCCCGGGACAGGGCTTCCACGAGCAGTACTTC
.	TRBV5-1	.	TRBJ2-2	CASSWVGGDTGELFF	TGCGCCAGCAGCTGGGTCGGGGGAGACACCGGGGAGCTGTTTTTT